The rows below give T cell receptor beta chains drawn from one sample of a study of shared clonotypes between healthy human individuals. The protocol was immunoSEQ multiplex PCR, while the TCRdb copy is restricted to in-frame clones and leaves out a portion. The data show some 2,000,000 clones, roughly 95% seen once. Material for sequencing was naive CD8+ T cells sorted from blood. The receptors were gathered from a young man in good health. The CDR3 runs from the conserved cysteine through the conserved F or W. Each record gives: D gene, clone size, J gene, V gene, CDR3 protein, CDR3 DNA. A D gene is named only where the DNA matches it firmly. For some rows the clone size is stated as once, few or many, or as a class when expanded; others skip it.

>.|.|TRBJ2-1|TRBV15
CATSPWVSSYNEQFF
TGTGCCACCAGCCCTTGGGTGAGCTCCTACAATGAGCAGTTCTTC
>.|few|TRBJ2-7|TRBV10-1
CASSEDSLLYEQYF
TGCGCCAGCAGTGAGGACAGTCTACTCTACGAGCAGTACTTC
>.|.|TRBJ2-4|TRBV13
CASSLGSQGSAKNIQYF
TGTGCCAGCAGCTTAGGCAGTCAGGGTTCGGCCAAAAACATTCAGTACTTC
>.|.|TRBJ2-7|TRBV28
CASSSNWDFSYEQYF
TGTGCCAGCAGTTCCAACTGGGACTTCTCCTACGAGCAGTACTTC
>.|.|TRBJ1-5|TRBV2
CASKGTAAEFYSNQPQHF
TGTGCCAGCAAGGGGACCGCGGCGGAGTTTTATAGCAATCAGCCCCAGCATTTT
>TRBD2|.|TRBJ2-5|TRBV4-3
CASSRSSGAGETQYF
TGCGCCAGCAGCCGATCTAGCGGAGCCGGGGAGACCCAGTACTTC
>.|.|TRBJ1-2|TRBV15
CATSREGHDGYTF
TGTGCCACCAGCAGAGAGGGCCACGACGGCTACACCTTC
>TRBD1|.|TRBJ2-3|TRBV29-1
CSVEAQGGLADTQYF
TGCAGCGTTGAAGCACAAGGGGGCTTAGCAGATACGCAGTATTTT
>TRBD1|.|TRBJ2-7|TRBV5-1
CASSMEGGQSSYEQYF
TGCGCCAGCAGCATGGAAGGGGGACAGAGCTCCTACGAGCAGTACTTC
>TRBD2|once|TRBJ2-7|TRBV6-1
CASSEGTGLAGYEQYF
TGTGCCAGCAGTGAGGGGACGGGACTAGCGGGATACGAGCAGTACTTC
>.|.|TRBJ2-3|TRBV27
CASGEWTLPSTDTQYF
TGTGCCAGCGGAGAGTGGACTCTCCCTAGCACAGATACGCAGTATTTT
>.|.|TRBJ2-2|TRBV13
CASSLGNTGELFF
TGTGCCAGCAGCTTGGGGAACACCGGGGAGCTGTTTTTT
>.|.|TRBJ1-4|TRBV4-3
CASSQGRAGPNEKLFF
TGCGCCAGCAGCCAAGGTCGGGCAGGGCCTAATGAAAAACTGTTTTTT
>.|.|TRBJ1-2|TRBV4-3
CASSQRSADGDGYTF
TGCGCCAGCAGCCAAAGATCGGCAGATGGGGATGGCTACACCTTC
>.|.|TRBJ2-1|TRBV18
CASSPPGVPNRDEQFF
TGTGCCAGCTCACCACCGGGAGTACCCAACCGAGATGAGCAGTTCTTC
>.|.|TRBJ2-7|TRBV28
CASRTKQGPFSYEQYF
TGTGCCAGCAGGACGAAACAGGGCCCTTTCTCCTACGAGCAGTACTTC
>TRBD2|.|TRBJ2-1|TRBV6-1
CASSSRLAGGEFF
TGTGCCAGCAGTTCCCGACTAGCGGGGGGAGAGTTCTTC
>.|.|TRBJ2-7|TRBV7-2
CASSLSPYEQYF
TGTGCCAGCAGCTTGAGTCCCTACGAGCAGTACTTC
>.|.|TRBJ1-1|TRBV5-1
CASTHNGVQMNTEAFF
TGCGCCAGCACCCATAATGGTGTACAGATGAACACTGAAGCTTTCTTT
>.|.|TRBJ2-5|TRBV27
CASSLLGVAGALQETQYF
TGTGCCAGCAGTTTATTAGGGGTGGCAGGGGCCCTCCAGGAGACCCAGTACTTC
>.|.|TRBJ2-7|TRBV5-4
CASSFGSYEQYF
TGTGCCAGCAGCTTCGGGTCTTACGAGCAGTACTTC
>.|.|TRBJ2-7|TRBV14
CASSQGGGLSYEQYF
TGTGCCAGCAGCCAAGGAGGGGGACTTTCCTACGAGCAGTACTTC
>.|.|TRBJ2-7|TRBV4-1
CASSQTGTLYEQYF
TGCGCCAGCAGCCAAACCGGGACCCTCTACGAGCAGTACTTC
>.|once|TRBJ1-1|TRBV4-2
CASSQVDAVAEAFF
TGTGCCAGCAGCCAAGTGGACGCGGTCGCTGAAGCTTTCTTT
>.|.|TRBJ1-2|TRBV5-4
CASSADPSGNYGYTF
TGTGCCAGCAGCGCGGACCCGTCCGGGAACTATGGCTACACCTTC
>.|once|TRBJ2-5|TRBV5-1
CASFGGGQETQYF
TGCGCCAGCTTCGGAGGGGGTCAAGAGACCCAGTACTTC
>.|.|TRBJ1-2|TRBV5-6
CASSLEGGYGYTF
TGTGCCAGCAGCTTGGAAGGGGGCTATGGCTACACCTTC
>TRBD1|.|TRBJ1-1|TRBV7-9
CASSGGQGLTNTEAFF
TGTGCCAGCAGCGGAGGACAGGGTCTCACGAACACTGAAGCTTTCTTT